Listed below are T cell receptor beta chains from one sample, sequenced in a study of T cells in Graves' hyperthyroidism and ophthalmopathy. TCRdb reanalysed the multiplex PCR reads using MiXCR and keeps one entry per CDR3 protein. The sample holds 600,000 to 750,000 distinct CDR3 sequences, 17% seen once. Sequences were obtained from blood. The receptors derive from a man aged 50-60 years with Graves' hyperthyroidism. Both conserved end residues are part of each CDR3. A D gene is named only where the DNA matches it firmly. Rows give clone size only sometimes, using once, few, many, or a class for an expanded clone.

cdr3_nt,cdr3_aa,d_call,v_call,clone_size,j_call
TGTGCCAGCAGCGTAGCACAGGGGGATAATTCACCCCTCCACTTT,CASSVAQGDNSPLHF,TRBD1,TRBV9,-,TRBJ1-6
TGTGCCAGCAGTTTAGGGAGTTCCCATCAGCCCCAGCATTTT,CASSLGSSHQPQHF,-,TRBV27,many,TRBJ1-5
TGTGCCAGCAGCTTATCGGGACAGGGGGCGGTAGGCTACACCTTC,CASSLSGQGAVGYTF,TRBD1,TRBV11-3,-,TRBJ1-2
TGTGCCAGCAGACTTCGAGGGGTAGGGAACACTGAAGCTTTCTTT,CASRLRGVGNTEAFF,-,TRBV27,many,TRBJ1-1
TGCGCCAGCAGCTTGGTTCCAGGGGAAAGGTCCTACGAGCAGTACTTC,CASSLVPGERSYEQYF,-,TRBV5-1,-,TRBJ2-7
TGTGCCAGCACGGGGTACGGCTACGAGCAGTACTTC,CASTGYGYEQYF,-,TRBV6-1,-,TRBJ2-7
TGTGCCAGCAGTTCTTGGGACAGCAAACCCTTTTATAGCAATCAGCCCCAGCATTTT,CASSSWDSKPFYSNQPQHF,TRBD1,TRBV28,-,TRBJ1-5
TGTGCCAGCAGCCCTAGCGGGAGGGCTTTTGACATTCAGTACTTC,CASSPSGRAFDIQYF,TRBD2,TRBV11-2,many,TRBJ2-4
TGTGCCAGCAGCCTCCTCGGGGAGGGAGGAAATTCACCCCTCCACTTT,CASSLLGEGGNSPLHF,-,TRBV13,-,TRBJ1-6
TGTGCCAGCAGTTTATTGGGACAGGGGTATGGCTACACCTTC,CASSLLGQGYGYTF,TRBD1,TRBV28,many,TRBJ1-2
TGTGCCAGCAGCTTCTCCACCAAGGGGAATGAGCAGTTCTTC,CASSFSTKGNEQFF,-,TRBV11-3,many,TRBJ2-1
TGTGCCAGCAGTCCCGGTATATTTGGATTCGACACCGGGGAGCTGTTTTTT,CASSPGIFGFDTGELFF,-,TRBV13,many,TRBJ2-2
TGTGCCAGCAGCCAACGGCTAGCGGGAGGAACCCAAGAGACCCAGTACTTC,CASSQRLAGGTQETQYF,TRBD2,TRBV3-1,many,TRBJ2-5
TGTGCCAGCAGCTTAACAAGGGGAGAGACCCAGTACTTC,CASSLTRGETQYF,-,TRBV11-2,many,TRBJ2-5
TGTGCCAGCAGGGGGGCTCAGGGGACCTTCTACGAGCAGTACTTC,CASRGAQGTFYEQYF,-,TRBV12-3/TRBV12-4,few,TRBJ2-7
TGTGCCAGCAGTTACTCGAGTGGGGAAAACACTGAAGCTTTCTTT,CASSYSSGENTEAFF,-,TRBV6-5,many,TRBJ1-1
TGTGCCAGCGCTGGGGACGAGCAGTACTTC,CASAGDEQYF,-,TRBV27,many,TRBJ2-7
TGCGCCAGCAGCCAAGACCTAAGACTAGCGGGAAATTACGAGCAGTACTTC,CASSQDLRLAGNYEQYF,TRBD2,TRBV4-3,-,TRBJ2-7
TGTGCCAGCAGCTTAGATCGGGGACGGACCTACAATGAGCAGTTCTTC,CASSLDRGRTYNEQFF,-,TRBV11-2,many,TRBJ2-1
TGTGCCAGCAGCCCGCAAGGTGGGACAGGGTCAGATACGCAGTATTTT,CASSPQGGTGSDTQYF,TRBD1,TRBV28,many,TRBJ2-3
TGCGCCAGCAGTTCGGGACCCTCGGGGGCCACTGAAGCTTTCTTT,CASSSGPSGATEAFF,-,TRBV5-1,few,TRBJ1-1
TGTGCCAGCAGTTTAACGGGGGTGGTGCAGACCCAGTACTTC,CASSLTGVVQTQYF,-,TRBV27,many,TRBJ2-5
TGTGCCAGCAGCTTACAGAGAGAGACCCAGTACTTC,CASSLQRETQYF,-,TRBV7-9,many,TRBJ2-5
TGCAGTGCTAGAGGCGGAGATACGCAGTATTTT,CSARGGDTQYF,-,TRBV20-1,many,TRBJ2-3
TGCGCCAGCAGCACCGGACAGGGAACCTCCTACGAGCAGTACTTC,CASSTGQGTSYEQYF,TRBD1,TRBV5-1,many,TRBJ2-7
TGCAGCGTTAACAGGGGTTTGAACACTGAAGCTTTCTTT,CSVNRGLNTEAFF,TRBD1,TRBV29-1,many,TRBJ1-1
TGTGCCACCAGCAGAGTTCCGAAGGGGAGCACAGATACGCAGTATTTT,CATSRVPKGSTDTQYF,-,TRBV15,-,TRBJ2-3
TGTGCCAGCAGTTTAGAACAGGGCGGGGGGGGCGAGCAGTACTTC,CASSLEQGGGGEQYF,TRBD2,TRBV28,-,TRBJ2-7
TGTGCCAGCAGGGGACAGGGCTTGCCCTCCTACGAGCAGTACTTC,CASRGQGLPSYEQYF,TRBD1,TRBV28,many,TRBJ2-7
TGTGCCAGTCAACCCGGAGCGGAGACCTACGAGCAGTACTTC,CASQPGAETYEQYF,-,TRBV27,many,TRBJ2-7
TGTGCCAGCAGCTTAAATTCCGGCGGGAGCGGCAATGAGCAGTTCTTC,CASSLNSGGSGNEQFF,TRBD2,TRBV7-9,few,TRBJ2-1